The 17 T cell receptor beta chains presented below share a single source sample, sequenced in a study of identical twins. Each CDR3 protein is one row after TCRdb ran MiXCR on the 5' RACE reads. The sample holds 200,000 to 250,000 distinct CDR3 sequences; less than 8% are singletons and the top ten take about 2%. The same sample was also used in a study of yellow fever vaccine responses in identical twins.

Material for sequencing was memory (CD45RO+) T cells sorted from blood. The origin of the receptors is a woman aged 18 to 35 in good health.

This clonotype was seen ten or more times. V gene TRBV14 combines with J gene TRBJ2-3, with TRBD1 identical over 7 bases. Germline CDR1 reads SGHDN; CDR2 reads FVKESK. V was pared by 4 bases and J by 7 bases, with 5 bases of the junction left unmatched. CDR3 length: 13 amino acids. The CDR3 nucleotides are TGTGCCAGCAGCCTCGACAGGGTGAATACGCAGTATTTT. This encodes CASSLDRVNTQYF.

The CDR3 DNA reads as TGTGCCAGCAGCTCACGACTAGGGACAGATACGCAGTATTTT. Residues: CASSSRLGTDTQYF. This sequence joins TRBV7-2 and TRBJ2-3; D is possibly TRBD2 (6 bases). Germline CDR1 SGHTA, CDR2 FQGNSA. Trimming cost V 4 bases and J 3 bases, with 11 bases left between them. CDR3 length: 14 amino acids.

To note about this clonotype: A much larger clonotype is one base distant, so this may be a read error. V usage is TRBV4-1 and J usage is TRBJ2-7; D perhaps matches TRBD1 (6 bases). The ends were cut back, 5 bases at V and 3 bases at J, with 17 bases in the middle. The germline gives CDR1 MGHRA, CDR2 YSYEKL. This CDR3 has 15 amino acids. The CDR3 protein is CASSSPGHGNYEQYF. CDR3 nucleotide sequence: TGCGCCAGCAGCTCGCCGGGACACGGGAACTACGAGCAGTACTTC.

This clonotype was recorded at least ten times. The rearrangement links TRBV2 to TRBJ2-1; D not certain. From germline, CDR1 is SNHLY and CDR2 FYNNEI. Deletions cut 7 bases from V and 0 bases from J, with 13 bases between. CDR3 size: 15 residues. CDR3 DNA sequence: TGTGCCAGCATCTCGGACGGAACCTCCTACAATGAGCAGTTCTTC. It specifies CASISDGTSYNEQFF.

There are a few counts of this clonotype. The chain employs TRBV5-1 and TRBJ2-2; no reliable D call. Germline CDR1 reads SGHRS; CDR2 reads YFSETQ. Trimming removed 0 bases from V and 3 bases from J, with 9 bases in between. The length of the CDR3 is 15 residues. CDR3 sequence (DNA): TGCGCCAGCAGCTTGGAGTCTTTACACACCGGGGAGCTGTTTTTT. Its protein product is CASSLESLHTGELFF.

V gene TRBV7-2 combines with J gene TRBJ1-1, with D possibly TRBD1 on 5 matching bases. The CDR3 length is 15 residues. CDR1 and CDR2 from the germline V gene are SGHTA and FQGNSA. With 2 bases removed from V and 6 bases from J, the gap between germline ends came to 16 bases. The CDR3 spells CASSLTSRAVAEAFF. CDR3 sequence (DNA): TGTGCCAGCAGCTTAACTTCCAGGGCGGTAGCTGAAGCTTTCTTT.

At least ten counts were recorded for this clonotype. V usage is TRBV7-3 and J usage is TRBJ1-2; D is unresolved. Trimming shortened V by 2 bases and J by 4 bases, and 11 bases separated the two germline ends. The CDR3 covers 14 residues. Germline CDR1 is SGHTA and CDR2 is FQGTGA. CDR3 amino acids: CASSLRAGGYGYTF. DNA of the CDR3: TGTGCCAGCAGCTTACGGGCAGGCGGCTATGGCTACACCTTC.

On this clonotype itself: The junction and the germline gene differ at one end; a read error may be behind it. This chain joins TRBV24-1 and TRBJ2-3; D might be TRBD1 (9 bases). Germline CDR1 is KGHDR and CDR2 is SFDVKD. The CDR3 runs 20 residues. The CDR3 sequence is CPTSDMGQGSGTGSLDTQYF. CDR3 DNA sequence: TGTCCCACCAGTGACATGGGACAGGGTAGCGGGACAGGTTCGCTAGATACGCAGTATTTT.

There are a few counts of this clonotype. The chain joins TRBV12-3 or TRBV12-4 to TRBJ2-1; TRBD1 aligns across 9 bases. The V gene end was trimmed by 4 bases and the J gene end by 6 bases; junction bases not matched to a gene: 10. The CDR3 runs to 16 residues. CDR3 sequence (DNA): TGTGCCAGCAGTTATTACCGGGACAGGGACCTCAATGAGCAGTTCTTC. It codes for CASSYYRDRDLNEQFF.

This clonotype was observed many times. V and J are TRBV5-6 and TRBJ2-1; D remains unclear. Trimming left V 4 bases short and J 8 bases short, with 7 bases between. This CDR3 spans 11 amino acids. Germline V gene data show CDR1 as SGHDT and CDR2 as YYEEEE. This chain's CDR3 is CASSLQHEQFF. In nucleotides, the CDR3 is TGTGCCAGCAGCCTACAACATGAGCAGTTCTTC. The full variable domain, completed using reference TRBV5-6 and TRBJ2-1, is DAGVTQSPTHLIKTRGQQVTLRCSPKSGHDTVSWYQQALGQGPQFIFQYYEEEERQRGNFPDRFSGHQFPNYSSELNVNALLLGDSALYLCASSLQHEQFFGPGTRLTVL.

This clonotype was seen only a few times. The chain links TRBV12-3 or TRBV12-4 to TRBJ1-5; no clear D gene. The CDR3 extends over 13 amino acids. The V end lost 10 bases, the J end lost 7 bases, and 17 bases lay between the germline ends. The CDR3, as DNA: TGTGCCACCTCGAGAGGGATTAGGCAGCCCCAGCATTTT. Amino acid sequence: CATSRGIRQPQHF.

This clonotype was counted a few times. The chain combines TRBV6-2 or TRBV6-3 with TRBJ2-7, with D possibly matching TRBD1 (6 bases). V was shortened by 2 bases and J by 2 bases, with 16 bases between the two germline ends. There are 16 residues in the CDR3. CDR1 and CDR2 (germline): MNHEY, SVGEGT. The CDR3 DNA reads as TGTGCCAGCAGTTACCTACAGGGACATCCCACCTACGAGCAGTACTTC. It encodes CASSYLQGHPTYEQYF.

This clonotype was recorded at least ten times. This rearrangement joins TRBV5-4 to TRBJ2-5, with D tentatively TRBD2 (5 bases). From germline, CDR1 is SGHNT and CDR2 YYREEE (reference sequence). The CDR3 has 16 amino acids. The V and J ends lost 3 bases and 6 bases respectively, with 21 bases between them. DNA for the CDR3: TGTGCCAGCAGCTGGAGGACCAAAGCGGATTTCAAGACCCAGTACTTC. It codes for CASSWRTKADFKTQYF.

The chain carries TRBV5-1 and TRBJ2-7; D ambiguous. The CDR3 is made up of 14 amino acids. Germline V lookup: CDR1 SGHRS, CDR2 YFSETQ. The germline V and J ends were trimmed by 1 base and 1 base, with 9 bases remaining between them. CDR3 loop: CASSLMGESYEQYF. The CDR3 DNA is TGCGCCAGCAGCTTGATGGGCGAATCCTACGAGCAGTACTTC.

The CDR3 reads CASSGYGTGASVGAFF. The CDR3 nucleotides read TGTGCCAGCAGTGGATACGGGACAGGGGCCTCGGTCGGAGCTTTCTTT. The chain has TRBV6-1 and TRBJ1-1, with 10 bases lining up with TRBD1. Germline CDR1 MNHNS, CDR2 SASEGT. There are 16 residues in the CDR3. After removal of 4 bases from V and 10 bases from J, the junction contained 15 bases not matched to a gene.

This chain links TRBV20-1 with TRBJ2-3; 10 nucleotides match TRBD1. Per the germline V gene, CDR1 is DFQATT and CDR2 is SNEGSKA (reference sequence). The CDR3 consists of 15 residues. V shed 2 bases, J shed 2 bases, and the junction held 4 bases outside the gene matches. The CDR3 DNA sequence: TGCAGTGCTAGACTTGGACAGGGGGACACAGATACGCAGTATTTT. It specifies CSARLGQGDTDTQYF.

This clonotype was detected ten times or more. V usage is TRBV18 and J usage is TRBJ2-5; D remains ambiguous. The CDR3 is 12 residues long. The germline CDR1 and CDR2 sequences are KGHSH and LQKENI. The V end was cut by 3 bases, the J end by 3 bases, with 5 bases between. CDR3 in amino acids: CASSPRKETQYF. The CDR3 nucleotides read TGTGCCAGCTCACCCCGGAAAGAGACCCAGTACTTC.